This T cell receptor (beta chain) was retrieved from a study of blood T cell repertoires in COVID-19. On the study more broadly: Some COVID-19 samples were acute and others convalescent; all came from the United States, Italy and Spain. T cells, B-cell-depleted T cells, or PBMCs provided the cDNA or gDNA that served as material.

Profiled with immunoSEQ multiplex PCR; TCRdb holds only in-frame clones, not every one. Of under 250,000 clones listed, approximately 77% were seen once; the top ten hold approximately 4%. This clone was observed once. This sequence originates from an elderly woman with acute or convalescent COVID-19. Sequenced material: peripheral blood.

The CDR3 sequence: CASSLGQLTDTQYF. DNA of the CDR3: TGTGCCAGCAGCTTGGGGCAGTTAACAGATACGCAGTATTTT. V is TRBV5-5 and J is TRBJ2-3; no clear D. The V end lost 0 bases, the J end lost 3 bases, and 8 bases lay between the germline ends. Germline lookup yields CDR1 SGHKS and CDR2 YYEKEE (reference sequence). This CDR3 is 14 amino acids long.